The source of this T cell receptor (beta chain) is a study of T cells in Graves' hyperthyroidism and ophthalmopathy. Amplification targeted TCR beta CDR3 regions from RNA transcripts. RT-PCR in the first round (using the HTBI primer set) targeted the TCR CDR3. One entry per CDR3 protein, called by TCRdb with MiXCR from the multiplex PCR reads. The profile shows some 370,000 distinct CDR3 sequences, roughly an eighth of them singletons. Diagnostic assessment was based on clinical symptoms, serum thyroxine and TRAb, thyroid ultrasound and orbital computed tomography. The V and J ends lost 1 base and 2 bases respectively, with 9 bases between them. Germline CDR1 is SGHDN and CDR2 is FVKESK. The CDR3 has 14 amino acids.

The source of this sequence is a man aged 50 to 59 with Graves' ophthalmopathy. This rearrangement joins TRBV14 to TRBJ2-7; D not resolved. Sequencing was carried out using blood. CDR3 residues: CASSQVPFAYEQYF. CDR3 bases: TGTGCCAGCAGCCAAGTTCCATTTGCCTACGAGCAGTACTTC. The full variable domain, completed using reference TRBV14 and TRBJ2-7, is EAGVTQFPSHSVIEKGQTVTLRCDPISGHDNLYWYRRVMGKEIKFLLHFVKESKQDESGMPNNRFLAERTGGTYSTLKVQPAELEDSGVYFCASSQVPFAYEQYFGPGTRLTVT.